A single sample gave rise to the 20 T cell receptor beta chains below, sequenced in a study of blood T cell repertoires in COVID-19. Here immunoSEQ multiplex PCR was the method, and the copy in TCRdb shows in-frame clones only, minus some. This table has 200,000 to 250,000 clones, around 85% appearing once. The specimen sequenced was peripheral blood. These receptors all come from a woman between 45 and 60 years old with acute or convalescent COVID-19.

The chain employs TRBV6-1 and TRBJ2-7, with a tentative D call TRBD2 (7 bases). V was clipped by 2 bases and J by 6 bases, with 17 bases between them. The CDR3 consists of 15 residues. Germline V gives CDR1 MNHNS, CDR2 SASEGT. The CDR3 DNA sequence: TGTGCCAGCAGTGAATATTCGGGGGGCGCATCCGAGCAGTACTTC. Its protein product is CASSEYSGGASEQYF.

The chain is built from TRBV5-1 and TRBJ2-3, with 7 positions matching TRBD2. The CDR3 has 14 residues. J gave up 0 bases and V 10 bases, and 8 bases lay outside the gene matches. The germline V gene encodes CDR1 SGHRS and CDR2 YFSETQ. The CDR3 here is CAGRVLPSTDTQYF. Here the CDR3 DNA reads TGCGCCGGGAGGGTTCTTCCTAGCACAGATACGCAGTATTTT.

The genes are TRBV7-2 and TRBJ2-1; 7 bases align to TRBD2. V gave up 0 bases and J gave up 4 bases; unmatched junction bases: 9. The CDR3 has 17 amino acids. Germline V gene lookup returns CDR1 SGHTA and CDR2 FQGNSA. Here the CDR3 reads CASSLAYASGDYNEQFF. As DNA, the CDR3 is TGTGCCAGCAGCTTAGCGTATGCTAGCGGAGATTACAATGAGCAGTTCTTC.

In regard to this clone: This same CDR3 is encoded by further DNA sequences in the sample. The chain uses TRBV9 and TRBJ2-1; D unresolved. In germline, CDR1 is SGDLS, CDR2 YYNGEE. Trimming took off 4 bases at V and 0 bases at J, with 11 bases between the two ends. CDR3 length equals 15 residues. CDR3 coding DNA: TGTGCCAGCAGCCCTCGTGGTAGCTCCTACAATGAGCAGTTCTTC. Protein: CASSPRGSSYNEQFF. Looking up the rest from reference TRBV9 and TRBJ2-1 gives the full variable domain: DSGVTQTPKHLITATGQRVTLRCSPRSGDLSVYWYQQSLDQGLQFLIQYYNGEERAKGNILERFSAQQFPDLHSELNLSSLELGDSALYFCASSPRGSSYNEQFFGPGTRLTVL.

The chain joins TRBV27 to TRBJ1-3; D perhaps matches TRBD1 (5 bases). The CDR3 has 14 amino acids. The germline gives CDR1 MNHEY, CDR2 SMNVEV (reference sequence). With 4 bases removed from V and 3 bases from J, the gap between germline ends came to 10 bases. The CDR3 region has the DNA TGTGCCAGCAGTTCGCAGGGTGGTGGAAACACCATATATTTT. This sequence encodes CASSSQGGGNTIYF.

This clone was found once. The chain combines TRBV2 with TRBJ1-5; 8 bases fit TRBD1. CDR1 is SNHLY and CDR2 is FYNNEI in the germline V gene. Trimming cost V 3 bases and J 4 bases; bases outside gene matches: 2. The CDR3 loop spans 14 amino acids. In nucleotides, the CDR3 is TGTGCCAGCAGTGAGGACAGGGTTAATCAGCCCCAGCATTTT. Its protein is CASSEDRVNQPQHF.

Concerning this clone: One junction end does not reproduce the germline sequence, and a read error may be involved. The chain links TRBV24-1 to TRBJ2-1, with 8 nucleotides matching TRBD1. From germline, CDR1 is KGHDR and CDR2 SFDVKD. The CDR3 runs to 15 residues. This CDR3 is CATSDLDRGYDEQFF. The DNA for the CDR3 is TGTGCCACCAGTGATTTGGACAGGGGCTACGATGAGCAGTTCTTC.

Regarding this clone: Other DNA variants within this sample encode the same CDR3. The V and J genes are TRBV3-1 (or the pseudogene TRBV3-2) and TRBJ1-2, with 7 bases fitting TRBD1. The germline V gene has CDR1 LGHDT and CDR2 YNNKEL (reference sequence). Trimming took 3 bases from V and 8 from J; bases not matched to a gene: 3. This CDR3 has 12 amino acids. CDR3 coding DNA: TGTGCCAGCAGCCAGGGGGACAGCGGCTACACCTTC. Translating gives CASSQGDSGYTF.

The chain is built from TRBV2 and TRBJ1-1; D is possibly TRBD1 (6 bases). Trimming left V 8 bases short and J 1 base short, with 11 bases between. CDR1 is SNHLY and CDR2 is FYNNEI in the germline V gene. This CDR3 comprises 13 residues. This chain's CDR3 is CASRTDPNTEAFF. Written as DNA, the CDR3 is TGTGCCAGCCGGACAGATCCGAACACTGAAGCTTTCTTT.

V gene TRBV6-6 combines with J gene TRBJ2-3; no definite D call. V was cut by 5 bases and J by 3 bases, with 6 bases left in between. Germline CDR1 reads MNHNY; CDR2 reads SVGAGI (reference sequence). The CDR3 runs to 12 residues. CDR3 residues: CASSPTTDTQYF. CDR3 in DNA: TGTGCCAGCAGTCCAACTACAGATACGCAGTATTTT.

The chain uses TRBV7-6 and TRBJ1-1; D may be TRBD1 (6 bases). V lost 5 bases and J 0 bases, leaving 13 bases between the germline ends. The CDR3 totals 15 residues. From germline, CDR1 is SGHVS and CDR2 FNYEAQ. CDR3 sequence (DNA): TGTGCCAGCAGCCTTGAGGGACACCTGAACACTGAAGCTTTCTTT. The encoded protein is CASSLEGHLNTEAFF.

The CDR3 sequence is CASSEYWRGDTQYF. In DNA form, the CDR3 reads TGTGCCAGCAGTGAATATTGGCGGGGCGATACGCAGTATTTT. This chain connects TRBV25-1 to TRBJ2-3; possible D gene TRBD2, 6 bases. The CDR3 has 14 amino acids. Germline V lookup: CDR1 MGHDK, CDR2 SYGVNS. The V end lost 0 bases, the J end lost 6 bases, and 10 bases lay between the germline ends.

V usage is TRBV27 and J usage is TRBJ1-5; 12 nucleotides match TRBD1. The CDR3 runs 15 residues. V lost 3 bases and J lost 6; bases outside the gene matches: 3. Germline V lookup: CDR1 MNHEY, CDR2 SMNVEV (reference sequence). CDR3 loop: CASSFLGQGAQPQHF. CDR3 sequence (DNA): TGTGCCAGCAGTTTTTTGGGACAGGGGGCTCAGCCCCAGCATTTT.

The CDR3 is CASSLSPRYEQYF. The CDR3, as DNA: TGTGCCAGCAGTTTATCCCCCCGGTACGAGCAGTACTTC. J is TRBJ2-7 and V is TRBV27, with D uncertain. Germline V gene data show CDR1 as MNHEY and CDR2 as SMNVEV (reference sequence). This CDR3 has 13 amino acids. The V end was cut by 0 bases, the J end by 4 bases, with 7 bases between.

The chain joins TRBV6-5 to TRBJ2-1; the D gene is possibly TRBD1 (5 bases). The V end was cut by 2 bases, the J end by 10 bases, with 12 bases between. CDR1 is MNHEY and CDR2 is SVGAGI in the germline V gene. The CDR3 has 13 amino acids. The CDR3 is CASSYSRAGEQFF. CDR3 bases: TGTGCCAGCAGTTACAGCAGGGCTGGGGAGCAGTTCTTC.

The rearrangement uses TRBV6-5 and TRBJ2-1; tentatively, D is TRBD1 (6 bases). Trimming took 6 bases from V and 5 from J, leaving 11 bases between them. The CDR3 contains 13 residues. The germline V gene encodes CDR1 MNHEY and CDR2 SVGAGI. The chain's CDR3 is CASRSRGHNEQFF. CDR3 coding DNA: TGTGCCAGCAGGTCCAGGGGCCACAATGAGCAGTTCTTC.

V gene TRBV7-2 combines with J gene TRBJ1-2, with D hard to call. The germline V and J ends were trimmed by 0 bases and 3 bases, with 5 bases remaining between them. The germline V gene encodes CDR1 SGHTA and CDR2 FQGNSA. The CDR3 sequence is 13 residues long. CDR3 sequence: CASSLARDYGYTF. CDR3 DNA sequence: TGTGCCAGCAGCTTAGCGCGCGACTATGGCTACACCTTC.

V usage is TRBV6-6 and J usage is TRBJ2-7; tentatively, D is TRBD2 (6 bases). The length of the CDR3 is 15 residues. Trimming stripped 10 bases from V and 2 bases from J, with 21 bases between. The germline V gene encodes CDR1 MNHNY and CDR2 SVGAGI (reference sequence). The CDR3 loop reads CATSKAGSVAYEQYF. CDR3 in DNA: TGTGCCACATCCAAGGCGGGGTCTGTGGCCTACGAGCAGTACTTC.

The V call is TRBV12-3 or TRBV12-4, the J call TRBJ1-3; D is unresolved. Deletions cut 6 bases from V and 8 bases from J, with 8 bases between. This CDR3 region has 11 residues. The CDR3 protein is CASSSQDTIYF. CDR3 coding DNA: TGTGCCAGCAGCTCCCAGGACACCATATATTTT.

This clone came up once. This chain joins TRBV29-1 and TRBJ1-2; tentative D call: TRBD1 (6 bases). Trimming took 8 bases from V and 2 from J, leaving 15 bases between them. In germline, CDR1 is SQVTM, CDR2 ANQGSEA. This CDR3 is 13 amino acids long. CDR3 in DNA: TGCAGCTCCAGGGGTATAGACAACTATGGCTACACCTTC. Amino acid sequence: CSSRGIDNYGYTF.